This T cell receptor beta chain was obtained from a study of T cell responses to AZD1222 COVID-19 vaccine. CDR3 length: 15 residues. Per germline, CDR1 SGHNT and CDR2 YYREEE (reference sequence). V trimming: 4 bases; J trimming: 3 bases; junction bases outside the gene matches: 4. Study findings and constraints: Without day 14 samples, only post-peak T cell repertoires were studied. Spike-specific TCR breadth and depth went up after people got two AZD1222 doses.

Notes on this clone: As yet, its antigen is unknown.

Repertoires were generated with immunoSEQ multiplex PCR, while TCRdb's copy carries only in-frame clones and drops some. The data contain over 100,000 clones, about nine tenths of them singletons. The material sequenced was peripheral blood, taken on day 0 of AZD1222 vaccination. The chain is built from TRBV5-4 and TRBJ2-2; the match to TRBD2 covers 9 bases. This receptor was identified in an adult in good health. CDR3 loop: CASSTGLAYTGELFF. CDR3 nucleotide sequence: TGTGCCAGCAGCACAGGACTAGCGTACACCGGGGAGCTGTTTTTT.